Presented here are 9 T cell receptor beta chains from one specimen sequenced in a study of neurological immune-mediated disorders. A single record per CDR3 protein comes from TCRdb applying MiXCR to the 5' RACE reads. The sample contains 49,000 or so distinct CDR3 sequences, 15% to 20% of which appear only once. Sequenced input: PBMCs. The receptors come from a man aged 60-69 years in good health.

This clonotype was seen many times. J is TRBJ2-1 and V is TRBV2, with unresolved D. V was shortened by 4 bases and J by 6 bases, with 7 bases between the two germline ends. This CDR3 contains 12 residues. Germline-derived CDR1 and CDR2 are SNHLY and FYNNEI. DNA of the CDR3: TGTGCCAGCAGTGTTAGAGGCAATGAGCAGTTCTTC. Encoded protein: CASSVRGNEQFF.

A single count supports this clonotype. This may arise from a read error, as a much more abundant clone is one base away. The chain uses TRBV27 and TRBJ2-2; D is possibly TRBD1 (6 bases). The CDR3 has 14 residues. Germline values: CDR1 MNHEY, CDR2 SMNVEV (reference sequence). The CDR3 nucleotides are TGTTCCAGCAGACCAGGGGCTTACACCGGGGAGCTGTTTTTT. Encoded protein: CSSRPGAYTGELFF.

This clonotype was detected ten times or more. The chain links TRBV27 to TRBJ2-2; possibly TRBD1 for D (6 bases). V gave up 3 bases and J gave up 3 bases, with 14 bases separating them. Germline CDR1 reads MNHEY; CDR2 reads SMNVEV (reference sequence). The length of the CDR3 is 16 residues. CDR3 bases: TGTGCCAGCAGTTTCAGCAGGGGCAGGGACACCGGGGAGCTGTTTTTT. It specifies CASSFSRGRDTGELFF.

This clonotype was counted ten times or more. The chain is built from TRBV9 and TRBJ2-1; D gene ambiguous. CDR3 size: 15 residues. The V gene lost 0 bases and the J gene lost 0 bases, with 7 bases spanning the gap. Looked up from germline, CDR1 is SGDLS and CDR2 is YYNGEE. Here the CDR3 reads CASSVGRSSYNEQFF. CDR3 in DNA: TGTGCCAGCAGCGTAGGTAGGAGCTCCTACAATGAGCAGTTCTTC.

In its sample, this clonotype was seen many times. The chain has TRBV9 and TRBJ2-2; 12 bases map to TRBD2. With V trimmed by 2 bases and J by 4 bases, 3 bases remained unmatched. Germline V gene data show CDR1 as SGDLS and CDR2 as YYNGEE. The CDR3 covers 16 residues. CDR3 region: CASSVGLAGSTGELFF. In nucleotides, the CDR3 is TGTGCCAGCAGCGTGGGACTAGCGGGTTCCACCGGGGAGCTGTTTTTT.

The chain carries TRBV3-1 and TRBJ2-7, with D perhaps TRBD1 (5 bases). V was trimmed by 0 bases and J by 2 bases, leaving 8 bases between them. The germline gives CDR1 LGHDT, CDR2 YNNKEL (reference sequence). The CDR3 spans 14 residues. CDR3: CASSQEGAAYEQYF. CDR3 coding DNA: TGTGCCAGCAGCCAAGAAGGGGCGGCCTACGAGCAGTACTTC.

V usage is TRBV24-1 and J usage is TRBJ2-7; 8 bases are shared with TRBD2. The CDR3 sequence is 15 residues long. The germline gives CDR1 KGHDR, CDR2 SFDVKD. V lost 7 bases, J lost 5 bases, and 12 bases stayed unmatched. The CDR3 reads CATSPGLGADNEQYF. As DNA, the CDR3 is TGTGCCACCAGCCCGGGACTAGGGGCCGACAACGAGCAGTACTTC.

This clonotype was seen only a few times. V usage is TRBV5-1 and J usage is TRBJ2-1, with TRBD1 identical over 8 bases. This CDR3 region has 18 residues. Germline CDR1 and CDR2: SGHRS and YFSETQ. The V gene end was trimmed by 4 bases and the J gene end by 1 base; junction bases not matched to a gene: 13. In nucleotides, the CDR3 is TGCGCCAGCAGCCAAAGGACAGGGTCGATGGGATCCTACAATGAGCAGTTCTTC. Translated: CASSQRTGSMGSYNEQFF.

CDR3 coding DNA: TGTGCCATCAGTGGGGGACAGGGGGGCTCACCCCTCCACTTT. Translated, it gives CAISGGQGGSPLHF. V gene TRBV10-3 combines with J gene TRBJ1-6, with 11 bases identical to TRBD1. The germline V gene has CDR1 ENHRY and CDR2 SYGVKD. V shed 4 bases, J shed 10 bases, and the junction held 3 bases outside the gene matches. The CDR3 runs 14 residues.